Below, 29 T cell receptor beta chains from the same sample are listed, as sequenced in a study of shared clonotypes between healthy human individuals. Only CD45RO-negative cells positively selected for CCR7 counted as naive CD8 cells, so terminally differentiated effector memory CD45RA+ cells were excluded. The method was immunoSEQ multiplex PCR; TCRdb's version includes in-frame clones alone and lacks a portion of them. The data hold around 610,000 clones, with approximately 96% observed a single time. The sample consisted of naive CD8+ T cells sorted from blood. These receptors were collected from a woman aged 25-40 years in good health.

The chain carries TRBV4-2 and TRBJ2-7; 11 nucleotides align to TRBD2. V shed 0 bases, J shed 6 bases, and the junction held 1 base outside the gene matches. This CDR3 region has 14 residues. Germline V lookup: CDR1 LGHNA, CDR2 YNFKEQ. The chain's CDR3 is CASSQDGLAGEQYF. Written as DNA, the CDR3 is TGTGCCAGCAGCCAAGACGGACTAGCGGGCGAGCAGTACTTC.

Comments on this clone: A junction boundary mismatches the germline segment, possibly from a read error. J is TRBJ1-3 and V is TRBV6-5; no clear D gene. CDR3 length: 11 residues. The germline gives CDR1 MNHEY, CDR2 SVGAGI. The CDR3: CATSGGNTIYF. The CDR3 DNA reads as TGTGCCACCAGTGGTGGAAACACCATATATTTT.

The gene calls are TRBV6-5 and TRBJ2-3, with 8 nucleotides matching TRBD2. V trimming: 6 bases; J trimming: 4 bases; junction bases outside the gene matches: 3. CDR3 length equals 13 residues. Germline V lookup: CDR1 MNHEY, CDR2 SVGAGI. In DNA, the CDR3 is TGTGCCAGCAGGGGGACTAGTGCAGATACGCAGTATTTT. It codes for CASRGTSADTQYF.

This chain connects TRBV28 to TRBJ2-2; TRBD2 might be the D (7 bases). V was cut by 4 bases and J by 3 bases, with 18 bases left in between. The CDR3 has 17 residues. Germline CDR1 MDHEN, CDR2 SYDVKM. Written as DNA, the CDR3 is TGTGCCAGCAGTTACCCCGTGGGAGGGGGATACACCGGGGAGCTGTTTTTT. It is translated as CASSYPVGGGYTGELFF. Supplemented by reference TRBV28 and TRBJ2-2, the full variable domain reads DVKVTQSSRYLVKRTGEKVFLECVQDMDHENMFWYRQDPGLGLRLIYFSYDVKMKEKGDIPEGYSVSREKKERFSLILESASTNQTSMYLCASSYPVGGGYTGELFFGEGSRLTVL.

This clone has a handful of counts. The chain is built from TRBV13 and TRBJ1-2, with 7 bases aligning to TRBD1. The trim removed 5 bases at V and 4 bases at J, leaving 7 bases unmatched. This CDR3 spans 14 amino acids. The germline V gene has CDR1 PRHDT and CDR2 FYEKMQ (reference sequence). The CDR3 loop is CASSPRTGSYGYTF. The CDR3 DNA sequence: TGTGCCAGCAGCCCAAGGACAGGATCCTATGGCTACACCTTC. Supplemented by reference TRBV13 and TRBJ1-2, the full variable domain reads AAGVIQSPRHLIKEKRETATLKCYPIPRHDTVYWYQQGPGQDPQFLISFYEKMQSDKGSIPDRFSAQQFSDYHSELNMSSLELGDSALYFCASSPRTGSYGYTFGSGTRLTVV.

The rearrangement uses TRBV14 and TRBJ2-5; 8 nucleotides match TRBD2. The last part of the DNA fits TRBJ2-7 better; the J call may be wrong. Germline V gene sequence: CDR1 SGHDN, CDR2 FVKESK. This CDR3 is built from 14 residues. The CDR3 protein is CASSQGSGVYEQYF. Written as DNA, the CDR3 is TGTGCCAGCAGCCAAGGTAGCGGGGTCTACGAGCAGTACTTC.

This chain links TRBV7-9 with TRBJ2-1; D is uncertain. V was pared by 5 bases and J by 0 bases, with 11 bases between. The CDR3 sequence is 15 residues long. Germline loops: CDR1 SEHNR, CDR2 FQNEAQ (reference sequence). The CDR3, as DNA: TGTGCCAGCAGCCCCGAGATTAGCTCCTACAATGAGCAGTTCTTC. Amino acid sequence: CASSPEISSYNEQFF.

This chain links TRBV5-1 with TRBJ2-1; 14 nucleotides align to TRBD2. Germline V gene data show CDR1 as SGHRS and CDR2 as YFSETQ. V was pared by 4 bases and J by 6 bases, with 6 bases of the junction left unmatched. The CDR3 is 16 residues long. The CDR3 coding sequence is TGCGCCAGCAGCAAACTCGGGACTAGCGGGAGCAATGAGCAGTTCTTC. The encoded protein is CASSKLGTSGSNEQFF.

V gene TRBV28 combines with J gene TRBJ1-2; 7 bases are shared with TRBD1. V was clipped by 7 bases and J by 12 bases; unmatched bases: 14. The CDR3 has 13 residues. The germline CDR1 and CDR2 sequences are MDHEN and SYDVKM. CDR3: CASTLLTGRSHTF. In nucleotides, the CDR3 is TGTGCCAGCACCTTATTGACAGGGAGGAGCCACACCTTC.

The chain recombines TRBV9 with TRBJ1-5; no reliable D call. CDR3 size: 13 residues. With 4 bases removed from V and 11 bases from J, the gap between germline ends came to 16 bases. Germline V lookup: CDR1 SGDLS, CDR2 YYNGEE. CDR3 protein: CASSSRCPRSQHF. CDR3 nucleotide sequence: TGTGCCAGCAGCAGCAGGTGCCCGCGATCCCAGCATTTT.

CDR3 in amino acids: CASSGAEGLLENQPQHF. The CDR3, as DNA: TGTGCCAGCAGTGGGGCGGAGGGACTCCTCGAGAATCAGCCCCAGCATTTT. The V gene is TRBV2, the J gene TRBJ1-5; tentative D call: TRBD1 (5 bases). Germline loops: CDR1 SNHLY, CDR2 FYNNEI. The CDR3 loop spans 17 amino acids. V lost 4 bases and J 4 bases, leaving 20 bases between the germline ends. Supplemented by reference TRBV2 and TRBJ1-5, the full variable domain reads EPEVTQTPSHQVTQMGQEVILRCVPISNHLYFYWYRQILGQKVEFLVSFYNNEISEKSEIFDDQFSVERPDGSNFTLKIRSTKLEDSAMYFCASSGAEGLLENQPQHFGDGTRLSIL.

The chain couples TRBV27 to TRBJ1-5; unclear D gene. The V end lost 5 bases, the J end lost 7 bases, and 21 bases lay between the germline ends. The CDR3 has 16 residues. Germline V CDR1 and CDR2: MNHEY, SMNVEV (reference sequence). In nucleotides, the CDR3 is TGTGCCAGCAGTCCCCTCCCCGGTCGCGTTTTGCAGCCCCAGCATTTT. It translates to CASSPLPGRVLQPQHF.

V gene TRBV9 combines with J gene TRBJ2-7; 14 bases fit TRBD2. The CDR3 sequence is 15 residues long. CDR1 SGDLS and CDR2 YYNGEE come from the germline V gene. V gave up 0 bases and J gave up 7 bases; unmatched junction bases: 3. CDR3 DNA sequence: TGTGCCAGCAGCGTAGGACTAGCGGGAGGGAGTGAGCAGTACTTC. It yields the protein CASSVGLAGGSEQYF.

CDR3 nucleotide sequence: TGTGCCAGCAGTTACACTGGAAACAATGAGCAGTTCTTC. It specifies CASSYTGNNEQFF. The chain combines TRBV6-5 with TRBJ2-1; D unclear. Trimming left V 2 bases short and J 5 bases short, with 7 bases between. This CDR3 is built from 13 residues. The germline V gene has CDR1 MNHEY and CDR2 SVGAGI.

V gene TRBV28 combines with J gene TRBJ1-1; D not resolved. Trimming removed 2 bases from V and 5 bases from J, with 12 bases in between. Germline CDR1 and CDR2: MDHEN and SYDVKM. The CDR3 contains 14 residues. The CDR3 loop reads CASSLGEFATEAFF. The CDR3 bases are TGTGCCAGCAGTTTAGGAGAGTTCGCAACTGAAGCTTTCTTT.

CDR3 in DNA: TGTGCCAGCAGCTTGGCCCTTGCAACTAATGAAAAACTGTTTTTT. Protein product: CASSLALATNEKLFF. V is TRBV5-6 and J is TRBJ1-4; D gene uncertain. V was shortened by 0 bases and J by 0 bases, with 6 bases between the two germline ends. The germline V gene encodes CDR1 SGHDT and CDR2 YYEEEE. The CDR3 totals 15 residues.

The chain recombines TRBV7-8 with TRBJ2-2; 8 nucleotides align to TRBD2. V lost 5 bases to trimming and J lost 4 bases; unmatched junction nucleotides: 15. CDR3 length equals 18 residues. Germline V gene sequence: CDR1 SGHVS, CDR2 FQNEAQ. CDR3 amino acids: CASSAQLSGSLFTGELFF. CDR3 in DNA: TGTGCCAGCAGCGCCCAGTTAAGCGGGAGCCTCTTCACCGGGGAGCTGTTTTTT.

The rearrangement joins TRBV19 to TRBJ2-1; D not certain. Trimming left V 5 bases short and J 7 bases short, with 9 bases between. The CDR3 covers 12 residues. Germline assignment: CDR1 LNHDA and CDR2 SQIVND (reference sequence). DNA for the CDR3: TGTGCCAGTAGTCCCCAACGGAATGAGCAGTTCTTC. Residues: CASSPQRNEQFF.

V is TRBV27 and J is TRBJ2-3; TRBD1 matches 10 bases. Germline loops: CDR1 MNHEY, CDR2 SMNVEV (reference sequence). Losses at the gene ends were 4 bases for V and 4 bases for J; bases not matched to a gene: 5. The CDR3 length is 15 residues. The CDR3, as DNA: TGTGCCAGCAGTTATGGGACAGGGGCCCCAGATACGCAGTATTTT. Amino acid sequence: CASSYGTGAPDTQYF.

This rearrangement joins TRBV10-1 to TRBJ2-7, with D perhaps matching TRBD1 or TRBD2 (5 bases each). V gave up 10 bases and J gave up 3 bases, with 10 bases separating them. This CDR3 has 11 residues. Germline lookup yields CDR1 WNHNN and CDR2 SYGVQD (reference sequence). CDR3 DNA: TGCGCCACCGGGACCGGCTACGAGCAGTACTTC. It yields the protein CATGTGYEQYF.

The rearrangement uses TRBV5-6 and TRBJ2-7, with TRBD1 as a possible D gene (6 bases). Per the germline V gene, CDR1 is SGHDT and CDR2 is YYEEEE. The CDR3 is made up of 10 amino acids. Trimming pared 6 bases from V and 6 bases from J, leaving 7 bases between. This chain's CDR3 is CASNRVEQYF. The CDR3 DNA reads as TGTGCCAGCAACAGGGTCGAGCAGTACTTC. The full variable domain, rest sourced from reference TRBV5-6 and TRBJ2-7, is DAGVTQSPTHLIKTRGQQVTLRCSPKSGHDTVSWYQQALGQGPQFIFQYYEEEERQRGNFPDRFSGHQFPNYSSELNVNALLLGDSALYLCASNRVEQYFGPGTRLTVT.

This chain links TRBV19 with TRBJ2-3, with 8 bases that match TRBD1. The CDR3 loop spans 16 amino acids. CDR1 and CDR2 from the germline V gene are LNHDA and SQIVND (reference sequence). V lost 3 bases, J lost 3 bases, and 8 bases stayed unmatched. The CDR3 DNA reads TGTGCCAGTAGTATCTTGGGGACAGGTACGACAGATACGCAGTATTTT. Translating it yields CASSILGTGTTDTQYF.

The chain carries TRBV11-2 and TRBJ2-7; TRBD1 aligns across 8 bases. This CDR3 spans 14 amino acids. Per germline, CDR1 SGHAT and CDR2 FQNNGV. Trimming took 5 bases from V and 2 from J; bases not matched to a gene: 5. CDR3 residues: CASSQGTGTYEQYF. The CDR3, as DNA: TGTGCCAGCAGCCAAGGGACAGGTACCTACGAGCAGTACTTC.

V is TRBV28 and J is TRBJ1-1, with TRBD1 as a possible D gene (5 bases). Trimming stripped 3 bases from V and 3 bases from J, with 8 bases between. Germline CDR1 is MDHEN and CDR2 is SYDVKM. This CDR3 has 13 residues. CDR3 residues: CASSLGTDTEAFF. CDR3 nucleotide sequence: TGTGCCAGCAGTTTGGGGACCGACACTGAAGCTTTCTTT.

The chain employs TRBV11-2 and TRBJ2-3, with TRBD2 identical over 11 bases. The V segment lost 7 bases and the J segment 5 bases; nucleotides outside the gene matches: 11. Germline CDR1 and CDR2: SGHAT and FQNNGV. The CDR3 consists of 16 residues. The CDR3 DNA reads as TGTGCCAGCACCATAGCGGGAGGGCCCCTCGGAGATACGCAGTATTTT. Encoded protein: CASTIAGGPLGDTQYF.

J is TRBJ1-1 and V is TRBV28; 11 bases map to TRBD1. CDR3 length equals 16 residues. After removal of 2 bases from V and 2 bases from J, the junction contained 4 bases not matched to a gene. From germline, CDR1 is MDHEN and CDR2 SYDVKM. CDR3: CASSLGTGGTNTEAFF. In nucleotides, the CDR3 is TGTGCCAGCAGTTTAGGGACAGGGGGAACTAACACTGAAGCTTTCTTT.

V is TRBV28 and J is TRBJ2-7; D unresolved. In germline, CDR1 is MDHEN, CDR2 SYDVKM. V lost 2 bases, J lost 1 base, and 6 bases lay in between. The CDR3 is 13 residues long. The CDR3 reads CASSLVESYEQYF. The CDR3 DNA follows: TGTGCCAGCAGTTTAGTGGAGTCCTACGAGCAGTACTTC.

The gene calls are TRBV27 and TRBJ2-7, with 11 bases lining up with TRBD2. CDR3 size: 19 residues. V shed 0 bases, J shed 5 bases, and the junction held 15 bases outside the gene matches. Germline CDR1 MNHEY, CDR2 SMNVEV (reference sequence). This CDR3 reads CASSLSYPLLAGEFDEQYF. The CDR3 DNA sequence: TGTGCCAGCAGTTTATCCTACCCCCTACTAGCGGGAGAGTTCGACGAGCAGTACTTC.

The CDR3 reads CASSPPRGSSYEQYF. The CDR3 nucleotides are TGTGCCAGCAGCCCCCCCCGGGGGAGTTCCTACGAGCAGTACTTC. The rearrangement joins TRBV7-9 to TRBJ2-7, with D perhaps TRBD2 (6 bases). Germline V gene sequence: CDR1 SEHNR, CDR2 FQNEAQ (reference sequence). This CDR3 is built from 15 residues. The V end was cut by 5 bases, the J end by 1 base, with 15 bases between.